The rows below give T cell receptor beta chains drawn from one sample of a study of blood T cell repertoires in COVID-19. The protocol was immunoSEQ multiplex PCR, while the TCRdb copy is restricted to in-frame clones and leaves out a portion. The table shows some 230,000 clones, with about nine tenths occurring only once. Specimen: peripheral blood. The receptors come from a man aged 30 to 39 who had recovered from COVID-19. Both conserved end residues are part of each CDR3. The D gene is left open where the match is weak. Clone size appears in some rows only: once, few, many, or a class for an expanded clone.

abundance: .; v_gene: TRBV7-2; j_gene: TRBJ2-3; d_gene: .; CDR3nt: TGTGCCAGCAGCTTAATGGGGACTCTCGCGGCAGATACGCAGTATTTT; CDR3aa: CASSLMGTLAADTQYF
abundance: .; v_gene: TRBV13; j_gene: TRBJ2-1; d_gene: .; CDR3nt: TGTGCCAGCAGCTTAGGCGAGAGGGACAATGAGCAGTTCTTC; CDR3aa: CASSLGERDNEQFF
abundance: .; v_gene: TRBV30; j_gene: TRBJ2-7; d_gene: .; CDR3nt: TGTGCCTGGAGTCCAACCGCCAACCCGGCCTACGAGCAGTACTTC; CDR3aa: CAWSPTANPAYEQYF
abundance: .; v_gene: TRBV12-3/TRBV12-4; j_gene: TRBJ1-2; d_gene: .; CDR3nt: TGTGCCAGCAGCTCCGACAGCCCTGGCTACACCTTC; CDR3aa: CASSSDSPGYTF
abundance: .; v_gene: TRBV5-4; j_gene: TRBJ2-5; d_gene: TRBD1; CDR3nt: TGTGCCAGCAGACCGGACAGGGCAGGGGAGACCCAGTACTTC; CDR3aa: CASRPDRAGETQYF
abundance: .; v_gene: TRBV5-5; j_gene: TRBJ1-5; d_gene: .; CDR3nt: TGTGCCAGCAGCTTGCATTTTAATCAGCCCCAGCATTTT; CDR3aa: CASSLHFNQPQHF
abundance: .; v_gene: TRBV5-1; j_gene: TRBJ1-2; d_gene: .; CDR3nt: TGCGCCAGCAGCTTGGATCGGGGTCACGGCTACACCTTC; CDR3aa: CASSLDRGHGYTF
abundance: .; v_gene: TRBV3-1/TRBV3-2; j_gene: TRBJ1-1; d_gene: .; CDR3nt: TGTGCCAGCAGCCAAGGATTCCGGGGCACTGAAGCTTTCTTT; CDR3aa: CASSQGFRGTEAFF
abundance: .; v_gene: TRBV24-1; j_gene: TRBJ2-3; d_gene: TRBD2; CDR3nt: TGTGCCACCAGTGATTTGGGGGGGGAAACAGATACGCAGTATTTT; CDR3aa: CATSDLGGETDTQYF
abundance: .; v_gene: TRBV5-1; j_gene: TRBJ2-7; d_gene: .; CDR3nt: TGCGCCAGCAGCTACAGGGACGGCTACGAGCAGTACTTC; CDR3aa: CASSYRDGYEQYF
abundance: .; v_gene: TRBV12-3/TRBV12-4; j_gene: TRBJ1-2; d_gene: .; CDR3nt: TGTGCCAGCAGTTTAGGGGGGCGAGGTGGCTACACCTTC; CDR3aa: CASSLGGRGGYTF
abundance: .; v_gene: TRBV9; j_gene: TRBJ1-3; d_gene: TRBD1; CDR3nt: TGTGCCAGCAGCCCTGCCGGACAGGGCCTCTTCTCTGGAAACACCATATATTTT; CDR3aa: CASSPAGQGLFSGNTIYF
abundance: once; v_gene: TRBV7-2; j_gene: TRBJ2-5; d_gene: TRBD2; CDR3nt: TGTGCCAGCAGCTTAGTTCGGGGGGAGGAGACCCAGTACTTC; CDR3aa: CASSLVRGEETQYF
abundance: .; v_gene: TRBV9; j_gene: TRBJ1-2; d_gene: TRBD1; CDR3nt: TGTGCCAGCAGCACGACAGGGGGTGGCTATGGCTACACCTTC; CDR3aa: CASSTTGGGYGYTF
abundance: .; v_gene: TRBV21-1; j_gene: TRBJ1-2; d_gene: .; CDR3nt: TGTGCCAGCAGCAAAAGCGACAGGGGGAGTATTAACTATGGCTACACCTTC; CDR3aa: CASSKSDRGSINYGYTF
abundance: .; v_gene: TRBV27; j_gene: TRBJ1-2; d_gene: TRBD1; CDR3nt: TGTGCCAGCAGTTTCTCCGGGACAGGGTGGTATGGCTACACCTTC; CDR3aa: CASSFSGTGWYGYTF
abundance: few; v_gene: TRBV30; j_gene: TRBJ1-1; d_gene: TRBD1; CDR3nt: TGTGCCTGGAGTTGGACAGGCTTTGAAGCTTTCTTT; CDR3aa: CAWSWTGFEAFF
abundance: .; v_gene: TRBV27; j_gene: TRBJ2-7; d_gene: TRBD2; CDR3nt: TGTGCCAGCAGTTTACTCGGGACTAGCGGAAAACCCGAGCAGTACTTC; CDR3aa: CASSLLGTSGKPEQYF
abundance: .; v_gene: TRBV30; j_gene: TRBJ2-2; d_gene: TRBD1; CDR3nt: TGTGCCTGGATTCCGTCGGGACAGGGCGGCGGGGAGCTGTTTTTT; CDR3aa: CAWIPSGQGGGELFF
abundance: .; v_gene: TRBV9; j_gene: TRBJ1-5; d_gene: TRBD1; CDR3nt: TGTGCCAGCAGCGTAGTGGCAGGGGGTAGCAATCAGCCCCAGCATTTT; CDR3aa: CASSVVAGGSNQPQHF
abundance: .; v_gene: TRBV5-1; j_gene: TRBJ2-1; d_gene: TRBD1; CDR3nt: TGCGCCAGCAGCCCCTACCGACAGGGGGCGCGTAATGAGCAGTTCTTC; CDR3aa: CASSPYRQGARNEQFF
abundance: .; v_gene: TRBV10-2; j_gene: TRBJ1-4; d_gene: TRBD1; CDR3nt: TGCGCCAGCAGCTCCCAGGGGGGTTCTAATGAAAAACTGTTTTTT; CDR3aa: CASSSQGGSNEKLFF
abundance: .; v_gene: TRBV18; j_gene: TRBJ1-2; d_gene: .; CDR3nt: TGTGCCAGCTCACCTAGCGGGGGCGCCGGCTATGGCTACACCTTC; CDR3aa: CASSPSGGAGYGYTF
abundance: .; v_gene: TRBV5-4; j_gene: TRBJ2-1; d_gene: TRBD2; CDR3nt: TGTGCCAGCAGCGCAGCCGGGACTAGCGCCCCAAAGTTCTTC; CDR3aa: CASSAAGTSAPKFF
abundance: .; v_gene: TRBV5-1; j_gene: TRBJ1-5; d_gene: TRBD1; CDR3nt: TGCGCCAGCAGCCATTCCGGGACAGGCAATCAGCCCCAGCATTTT; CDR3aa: CASSHSGTGNQPQHF
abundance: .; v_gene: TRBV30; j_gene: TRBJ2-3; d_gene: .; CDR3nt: TGTGCCTGGAGTGCTGACTCCTACACAGATACGCAGTATTTT; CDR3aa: CAWSADSYTDTQYF
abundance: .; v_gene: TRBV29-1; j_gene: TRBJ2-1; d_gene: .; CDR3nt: TGCAGCGTTGGTATAGAGCAGTTCTTC; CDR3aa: CSVGIEQFF
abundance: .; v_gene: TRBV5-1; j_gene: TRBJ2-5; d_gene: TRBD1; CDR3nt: TGCGCCAGCAGCCCTGGGACAGCCAGACAAGAGACCCAGTACTTC; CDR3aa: CASSPGTARQETQYF
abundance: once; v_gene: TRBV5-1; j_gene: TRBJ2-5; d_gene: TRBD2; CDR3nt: TGCGCCAGCAGGCCCGGACTAGCGGGGGAGACCCAGTACTTC; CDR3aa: CASRPGLAGETQYF
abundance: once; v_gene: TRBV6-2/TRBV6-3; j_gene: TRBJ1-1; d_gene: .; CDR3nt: TGTGCCAGCAGTCCGATCAGGAGGGCCACTGAAGCTTTCTTT; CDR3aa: CASSPIRRATEAFF
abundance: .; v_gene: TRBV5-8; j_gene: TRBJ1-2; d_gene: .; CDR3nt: TGTGCCAGCAGCTACGAGGCGGGGTTCGGCTATGGCTACACCTTC; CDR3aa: CASSYEAGFGYGYTF
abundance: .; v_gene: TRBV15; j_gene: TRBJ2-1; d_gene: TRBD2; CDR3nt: TGTGCCACCAGCAGGGACCTTAGCGGGTGGGGCTCCTACAATGAGCAGTTCTTC; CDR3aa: CATSRDLSGWGSYNEQFF
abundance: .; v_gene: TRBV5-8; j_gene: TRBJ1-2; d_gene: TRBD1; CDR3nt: TGTGCCAGCAGCTTTTTAGGTGGGACAGGGGCCCCTAACTATGGCTACACCTTC; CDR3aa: CASSFLGGTGAPNYGYTF
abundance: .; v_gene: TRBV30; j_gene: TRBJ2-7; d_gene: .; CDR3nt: TGTGCCTGGAGCCTAAGATGGGACAACTCGAGGGAGCAGTACTTC; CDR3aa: CAWSLRWDNSREQYF
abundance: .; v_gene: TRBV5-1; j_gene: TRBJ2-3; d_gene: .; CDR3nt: TGCGCCAGCAGCTTGGGACTAGTCTCACCAGATACGCAGTATTTT; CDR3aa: CASSLGLVSPDTQYF
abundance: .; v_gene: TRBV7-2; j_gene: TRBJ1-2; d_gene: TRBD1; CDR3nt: TGTGCCAGCAGCGCCCGACAGGGATTCTATGGCTACACCTTC; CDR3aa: CASSARQGFYGYTF
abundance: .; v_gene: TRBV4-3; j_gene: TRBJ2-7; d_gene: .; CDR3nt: TGCGCCAGCAGCCAAGATCTGGGAGGGGGCGAGCAGTACTTC; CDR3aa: CASSQDLGGGEQYF
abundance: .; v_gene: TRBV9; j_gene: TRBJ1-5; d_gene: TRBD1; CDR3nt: TGTGCCAGCAGCGGACAGGGGTGGAGTCAGCCCCAGCATTTT; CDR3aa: CASSGQGWSQPQHF
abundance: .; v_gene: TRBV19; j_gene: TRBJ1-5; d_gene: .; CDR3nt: TGTGCCAGTAGAGACAGTTGGCGGGGAGCGAATCAGCCCCAGCATTTT; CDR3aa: CASRDSWRGANQPQHF
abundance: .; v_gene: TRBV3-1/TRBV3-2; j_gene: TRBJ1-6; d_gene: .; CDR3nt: TGTGCCAGCAGCCCCTTGGAGGGGTCCTATAATTCACCCCTCCACTTT; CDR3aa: CASSPLEGSYNSPLHF
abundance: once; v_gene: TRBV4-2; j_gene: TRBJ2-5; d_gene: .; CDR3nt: TGTGCCAGCAGCCAAGGGGGCGGGACCCCCCAGTACTTC; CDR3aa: CASSQGGGTPQYF
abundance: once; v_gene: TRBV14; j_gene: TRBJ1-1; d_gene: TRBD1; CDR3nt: TGTGCCAGCAGCCACCAGGGGGCGTCGGACACTGAAGCTTTCTTT; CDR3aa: CASSHQGASDTEAFF
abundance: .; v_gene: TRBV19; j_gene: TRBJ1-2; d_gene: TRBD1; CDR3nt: TGTGCCAGTATTACAGGGGGCGCGGGCTACACCTTC; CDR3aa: CASITGGAGYTF
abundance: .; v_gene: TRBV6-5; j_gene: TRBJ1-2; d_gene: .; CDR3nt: TGTGCCAGCAGTTCGGTGAAAGCCCCTTCTAACTATGGCTACACCTTC; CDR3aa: CASSSVKAPSNYGYTF
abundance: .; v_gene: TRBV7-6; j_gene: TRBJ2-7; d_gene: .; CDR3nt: TGTGCCAGCAGCTTAGAACCCAGATCCTACGAGCAGTACTTC; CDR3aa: CASSLEPRSYEQYF
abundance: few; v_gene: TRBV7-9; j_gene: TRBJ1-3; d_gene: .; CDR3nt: TGTGCCAGCAGCCAATTTGGAGGAAACTCTGGAAACACCATATATTTT; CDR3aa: CASSQFGGNSGNTIYF
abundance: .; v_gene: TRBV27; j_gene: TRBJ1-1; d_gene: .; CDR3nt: TGTGCCAGCAGTTTTACCGCAGGGTGGACTGAAGCTTTCTTT; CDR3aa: CASSFTAGWTEAFF
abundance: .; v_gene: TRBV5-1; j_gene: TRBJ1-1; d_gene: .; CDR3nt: TGCGCCAGCAGCTGGGGCCCCGGGGGGAACACTGAAGCTTTCTTT; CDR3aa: CASSWGPGGNTEAFF
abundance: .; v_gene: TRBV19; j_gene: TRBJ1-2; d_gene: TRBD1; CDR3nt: TGTGCCAGTAGTACCCGACAGGGTCCTAACTATGGCTACACCTTC; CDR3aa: CASSTRQGPNYGYTF
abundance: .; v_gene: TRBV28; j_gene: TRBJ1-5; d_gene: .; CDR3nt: TGTGCCAGCAGGGTCCCGGGCGGGAGCAATCAGCCCCAGCATTTT; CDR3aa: CASRVPGGSNQPQHF